This TCR beta chain was identified in a study of CD8 T cells in ankylosing spondylitis. The study, taken as a whole, reports: Earlier literature documents some of the motif variants in reactive arthritis synovial fluid and blood. Typical of ankylosing spondylitis blood, it appeared, was a TCR beta motif of eight highly homologous variants. Within matched ankylosing spondylitis synovial fluid, disease-linked clones were reportedly significantly enriched.

CDR3 length equals 16 residues. Germline V gene lookup returns CDR1 SGHTA and CDR2 FQGNSA. Trimming shortened V by 5 bases and J by 2 bases, and 15 bases separated the two germline ends. A word on this clonotype: Its antigen remains unidentified.

With molecular barcodes, quantitative 5'-RACE was used to make the TCR beta libraries. MiXCR, run by TCRdb on the 5' RACE reads, gives a single entry per CDR3 protein. This sample has 90,000 to 120,000 distinct CDR3 sequences, with around 24% found just once. The chain has TRBV7-2 and TRBJ1-4; weak D call: TRBD1 (6 bases). This clonotype originated in a male donor with ankylosing spondylitis. The sequenced material came from synovial fluid, either unsorted or a sorted T cell fraction (not recorded which). In DNA, the CDR3 is TGTGCCAGCAGCGTATACAGGGTTACTACTAATGAAAAACTGTTTTTT. Amino acid sequence: CASSVYRVTTNEKLFF.